This passage covers 5 T cell receptor beta chains from one sample sequenced in a study of cytotoxic CD8 clonotypes in ibrutinib-treated CLL. Method: immunoSEQ multiplex PCR; TCRdb's copy keeps in-frame clones and lacks some. The repertoire includes more than 200,000 clones, roughly 73% of them detected once, and more than 9.5% sits in the top ten. Sequenced material: PBMCs, taken after 12 months of ibrutinib treatment. These receptors were taken from a human donor with chronic lymphocytic leukemia.

In DNA form, the CDR3 reads TGTGCCAGCAGCCCTAACACAGATACGCAGTATTTT. Residues: CASSPNTDTQYF. J is TRBJ2-3 and V is TRBV7-8, with no clear D. Per germline, CDR1 SGHVS and CDR2 FQNEAQ. V was cut by 5 bases and J by 2 bases, with 5 bases left in between. This CDR3 has 12 amino acids.

The chain uses TRBV6-5 and TRBJ1-4, with D unclear. Germline lookup yields CDR1 MNHEY and CDR2 SVGAGI. V was pared by 6 bases and J by 0 bases, with 11 bases between. The length of the CDR3 is 15 residues. CDR3 sequence reads: CASSPDVATNEKLFF. CDR3 nucleotide sequence: TGTGCCAGCAGCCCTGACGTTGCAACTAATGAAAAACTGTTTTTT.

The V call is TRBV5-4, the J call TRBJ2-2, with unresolved D. The CDR3 is 13 residues long. Germline CDR1 SGHNT, CDR2 YYREEE (reference sequence). Trimming shortened V by 1 base and J by 3 bases, and 4 bases separated the two germline ends. Here the CDR3 reads CASSLQDTGELFF. DNA of the CDR3: TGTGCCAGCAGCTTGCAGGACACCGGGGAGCTGTTTTTT. Using reference TRBV5-4 and TRBJ2-2 for the parts outside the CDR3, the full variable domain is ETGVTQSPTHLIKTRGQQVTLRCSSQSGHNTVSWYQQALGQGPQFIFQYYREEENGRGNFPPRFSGLQFPNYSSELNVNALELDDSALYLCASSLQDTGELFFGEGSRLTVL.

V and J are TRBV7-3 and TRBJ2-3; 11 bases line up with TRBD2. This CDR3 has 16 residues. The J segment lost 5 bases and the V segment lost 6 bases, leaving 10 bases of the junction unmatched. CDR1 is SGHTA, CDR2 FQGTGA, per germline. CDR3 sequence: CASSPPGLAGGDTQYF. The CDR3 nucleotides are TGTGCCAGCAGTCCCCCTGGGCTAGCGGGGGGAGATACGCAGTATTTT.

This clone has only one observation. The rearrangement joins TRBV13 to TRBJ2-7; 10 bases agree with TRBD2. This CDR3 contains 15 residues. The trim removed 2 bases at V and 0 bases at J, leaving 1 base unmatched. Per the germline V gene, CDR1 is PRHDT and CDR2 is FYEKMQ (reference sequence). The DNA of the CDR3 is TGTGCCAGCAGCTTAAGCGGGAGGGGCTCCTACGAGCAGTACTTC. It encodes CASSLSGRGSYEQYF.